This record concerns one TCR beta chain sequence. This sample is part of a study of PD-L1 blockade in urothelial cancer. Overall study context: Atezolizumab therapy began for patients in about 2014, dosed at 1,200 mg intravenously every 3 weeks. Male sex and bladder-origin urothelial cancer characterized about 85% of the roughly 30 patients.

Per the germline V gene, CDR1 is MNHEY and CDR2 is SVGAGI. The CDR3 extends over 16 amino acids. The germline V and J ends were trimmed by 4 bases and 3 bases, with 19 bases remaining between them. Time point in this sample: peripheral blood 6 weeks after treatment start. Each patient's cancer was a locally advanced or metastatic urothelial carcinoma. The authors spiked synthetic TCR analog templates into each PCR. Method: immunoSEQ multiplex PCR; TCRdb's copy keeps in-frame clones and lacks some. The table lists about 91,000 clones, approximately 82% of them singletons. V is TRBV6-5 and J is TRBJ2-7; TRBD2 is a possible D gene (7 bases). This clonotype was obtained from a man between 65 and 79 years old with urothelial cancer. The sample here was PBMCs, taken around atezolizumab (anti-PD-L1) treatment. The CDR3 region is CASSSGGTGRYYEQYF. The CDR3 bases are TGTGCCAGCAGTTCGGGGGGAACAGGGCGTTACTACGAGCAGTACTTC.